The source of this T cell receptor (beta chain) is a study of cytomegalovirus exposure and HLA in healthy donors. As regards this clone: Its antigen is unidentified.

Use of 60 Vbeta and 13 Jbeta primers characterized the PCR. This table comes from immunoSEQ multiplex PCR, and its TCRdb copy is limited to in-frame clones, with some not included. The sample's table shows more than 45,000 clones. Study-wide findings and caveats: From TCR beta sequences, most subjects' HLA-A and HLA-B alleles were reportedly predicted accurately.

Specimen: PBMCs. The TCR comes from a woman in her thirties or forties in good health and CMV-seronegative.

CDR3 loop: CASSWDRGQTEAFF. The CDR3 nucleotides read TGTGCCAGCAGCTGGGACAGGGGGCAAACTGAAGCTTTCTTT. V is TRBV6-5 and J is TRBJ1-1; 12 positions agree with TRBD1. V trimming: 6 bases; J trimming: 5 bases; junction bases outside the gene matches: 4. Germline-derived CDR1 and CDR2 are MNHEY and SVGAGI. CDR3 length: 14 residues.